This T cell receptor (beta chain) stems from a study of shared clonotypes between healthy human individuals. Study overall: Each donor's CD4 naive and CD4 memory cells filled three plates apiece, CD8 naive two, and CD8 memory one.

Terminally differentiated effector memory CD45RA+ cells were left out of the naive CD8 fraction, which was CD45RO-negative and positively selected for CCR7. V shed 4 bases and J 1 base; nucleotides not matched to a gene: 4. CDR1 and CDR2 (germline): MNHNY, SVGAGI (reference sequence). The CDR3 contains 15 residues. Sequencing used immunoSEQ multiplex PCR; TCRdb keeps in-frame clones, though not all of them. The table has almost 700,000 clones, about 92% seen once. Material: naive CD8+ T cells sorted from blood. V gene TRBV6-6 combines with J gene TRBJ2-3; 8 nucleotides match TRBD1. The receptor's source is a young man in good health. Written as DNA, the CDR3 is TGTGCCAGCAGTTCGGACAGGGTCCGCACAGATACGCAGTATTTT. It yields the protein CASSSDRVRTDTQYF.